This TCR beta chain derives from a study of T cells expressing NK-cell markers. Overall study context: Repertoires of TCR beta were obtained from T cells sorted as CD3+CD56+NKG2C+, CD3+CD56+NKG2C- and CD3+CD56-NKG2C+. Sequencing covered eight donors, seven HCMV-seropositive and one seronegative.

CDR1 and CDR2 (germline): MNHNS, SASEGT. This CDR3 comprises 13 residues. Whole-study results and caveats: The share of CD8+ T cells held by dominant NKG2C+ clonotypes was roughly 1.0-8% in several donors.

The TCR beta cDNA came from 5'RACE template switching with UMIs. After re-calling the 5' RACE reads, TCRdb lists one entry per CDR3 protein, DNA absent. The data show about 550,000 distinct CDR3 sequences, and the top ten clones hold 3% to 4.5%. Details on this clonotype: Its antigen is currently unknown.

Sequenced: blood T cells: a sorted CD56 or NKG2C T cell subset, CD4+ or CD8+ T cells, or bulk PBMC T cells (not recorded which). The chain links TRBV6-1 to TRBJ1-4; checking the TCRdb D call of TRBD1 is not possible without DNA. The receptor was derived from a man between 18 and 35 years old in good health. The CDR3: CASRGTGNEKLFF.